A selection of T cell receptor beta chains follows, all from one sample in a study of shared clonotypes between healthy human individuals. Produced via immunoSEQ multiplex PCR; TCRdb's table is partial and in-frame only. The sample consists of millions of clones, about 94% of them appearing once. The specimen sequenced was naive CD8+ T cells sorted from blood. Receptors were obtained from a man aged 18 to 30 in good health. The CDR3 runs from the conserved cysteine through the conserved F or W. Fields, in order: J gene, V gene, clone size, D gene, CDR3 protein, CDR3 DNA. D genes are given only for firm matches. The size of a clone is reported for some rows only, either as once, few or many, or as a class for expanded clones.

j_call: TRBJ1-2
v_call: TRBV28
clone_size: -
d_call: -
cdr3_aa: CASSLRRGANYGYTF
cdr3_nt: TGTGCCAGCAGTTTGAGGAGGGGGGCTAACTATGGCTACACCTTC

j_call: TRBJ2-1
v_call: TRBV5-6
clone_size: -
d_call: -
cdr3_aa: CASSLGTPSSYNEQFF
cdr3_nt: TGTGCCAGCAGCCTCGGGACTCCGAGCTCCTACAATGAGCAGTTCTTC

j_call: TRBJ1-6
v_call: TRBV10-3
clone_size: -
d_call: -
cdr3_aa: CAISDGSPLHF
cdr3_nt: TGTGCCATCAGTGACGGATCACCCCTCCACTTT

j_call: TRBJ2-2
v_call: TRBV28
clone_size: -
d_call: -
cdr3_aa: CATYATGDTGELFF
cdr3_nt: TGTGCCACTTATGCAACAGGTGACACCGGGGAGCTGTTTTTT

j_call: TRBJ2-3
v_call: TRBV11-2
clone_size: -
d_call: -
cdr3_aa: CASRPASTDTQYF
cdr3_nt: TGTGCCAGCAGACCCGCTAGCACAGATACGCAGTATTTT

j_call: TRBJ1-2
v_call: TRBV7-9
clone_size: -
d_call: -
cdr3_aa: CATGTYLPDYTF
cdr3_nt: TGTGCCACCGGGACTTACCTCCCAGACTACACCTTC

j_call: TRBJ1-5
v_call: TRBV10-3
clone_size: -
d_call: -
cdr3_aa: CAISEGQDSNQPQHF
cdr3_nt: TGTGCCATCAGTGAGGGGCAGGATAGCAATCAGCCCCAGCATTTT

j_call: TRBJ1-2
v_call: TRBV19
clone_size: -
d_call: -
cdr3_aa: CASSVSGPPNYGYTF
cdr3_nt: TGTGCCAGTAGTGTCTCTGGGCCGCCTAACTATGGCTACACCTTC

j_call: TRBJ1-3
v_call: TRBV5-6
clone_size: -
d_call: -
cdr3_aa: CASSAPASSGNTIYF
cdr3_nt: TGTGCCAGCAGCGCACCAGCGAGCTCTGGAAACACCATATATTTT

j_call: TRBJ2-2
v_call: TRBV7-9
clone_size: -
d_call: -
cdr3_aa: CASSLIGDGELFF
cdr3_nt: TGTGCCAGCAGCTTAATCGGAGACGGGGAGCTGTTTTTT

j_call: TRBJ2-7
v_call: TRBV5-1
clone_size: -
d_call: TRBD1
cdr3_aa: CASSFATGNYEQYF
cdr3_nt: TGCGCCAGCAGCTTCGCGACAGGGAACTACGAGCAGTACTTC

j_call: TRBJ2-7
v_call: TRBV7-9
clone_size: -
d_call: -
cdr3_aa: CASSFASGHSYEQYF
cdr3_nt: TGTGCCAGCAGCTTCGCGAGCGGACACTCCTACGAGCAGTACTTC

j_call: TRBJ2-5
v_call: TRBV27
clone_size: -
d_call: TRBD1
cdr3_aa: CASSLLGTGVMQETQYF
cdr3_nt: TGTGCCAGCAGTTTATTGGGGACAGGGGTTATGCAAGAGACCCAGTACTTC

j_call: TRBJ2-7
v_call: TRBV4-1
clone_size: once
d_call: -
cdr3_aa: CASSHLSSGEQYF
cdr3_nt: TGCGCCAGCAGCCACCTAAGTTCGGGCGAGCAGTACTTC

j_call: TRBJ1-2
v_call: TRBV6-1
clone_size: -
d_call: -
cdr3_aa: CASSERGTSYGYTF
cdr3_nt: TGTGCCAGCAGTGAAAGGGGGACCTCATATGGCTACACCTTC

j_call: TRBJ2-7
v_call: TRBV10-2
clone_size: -
d_call: TRBD1
cdr3_aa: CATGGQGSSYEQYF
cdr3_nt: TGCGCCACCGGGGGACAGGGGTCCAGCTACGAGCAGTACTTC

j_call: TRBJ2-7
v_call: TRBV11-2
clone_size: -
d_call: -
cdr3_aa: CASSLITYEQYF
cdr3_nt: TGTGCCAGCAGCTTAATCACCTACGAGCAGTACTTC

j_call: TRBJ1-1
v_call: TRBV6-5
clone_size: -
d_call: -
cdr3_aa: CASSPPNRQTTEAFF
cdr3_nt: TGTGCCAGCAGTCCCCCGAACCGACAGACAACTGAAGCTTTCTTT

j_call: TRBJ2-5
v_call: TRBV27
clone_size: -
d_call: TRBD1
cdr3_aa: CASSPDRGETQYF
cdr3_nt: TGTGCCAGCAGTCCCGACAGGGGAGAGACCCAGTACTTC

j_call: TRBJ1-5
v_call: TRBV9
clone_size: once
d_call: TRBD1
cdr3_aa: CASSVGDRDWGNQPQHF
cdr3_nt: TGTGCCAGCAGCGTAGGGGACAGGGACTGGGGCAATCAGCCCCAGCATTTT

j_call: TRBJ2-7
v_call: TRBV2
clone_size: -
d_call: -
cdr3_aa: CASSRPPGDEQYF
cdr3_nt: TGTGCCAGCAGCAGACCCCCCGGGGACGAGCAGTACTTC

j_call: TRBJ2-7
v_call: TRBV19
clone_size: -
d_call: -
cdr3_aa: CASSPEPAYEQYF
cdr3_nt: TGTGCCAGTAGTCCAGAGCCGGCCTACGAGCAGTACTTC

j_call: TRBJ2-7
v_call: TRBV7-7
clone_size: -
d_call: -
cdr3_aa: CASSLDSTYEQYF
cdr3_nt: TGTGCTAGCAGCCTCGACAGTACCTACGAGCAGTACTTC

j_call: TRBJ1-1
v_call: TRBV9
clone_size: -
d_call: -
cdr3_aa: CASSVDRAANTEAFF
cdr3_nt: TGTGCCAGCAGCGTAGACAGGGCGGCGAACACTGAAGCTTTCTTT

j_call: TRBJ2-2
v_call: TRBV10-1
clone_size: -
d_call: -
cdr3_aa: CASSGAQTGLNTGELFF
cdr3_nt: TGCGCCAGCAGTGGCGCCCAGACAGGATTAAACACCGGGGAGCTGTTTTTT

j_call: TRBJ1-2
v_call: TRBV11-2
clone_size: -
d_call: -
cdr3_aa: CASSPGNSQASVYGYTF
cdr3_nt: TGTGCCAGCAGCCCCGGAAATTCCCAGGCGAGTGTCTATGGCTACACCTTC

j_call: TRBJ2-7
v_call: TRBV10-3
clone_size: -
d_call: TRBD2
cdr3_aa: CAISVSGGYEQYF
cdr3_nt: TGTGCCATCAGTGTGTCGGGGGGATACGAGCAGTACTTC

j_call: TRBJ1-5
v_call: TRBV6-6
clone_size: -
d_call: -
cdr3_aa: CASSDRAVANQPQHF
cdr3_nt: TGTGCCAGCAGCGACCGGGCCGTTGCTAATCAGCCCCAGCATTTT

j_call: TRBJ2-3
v_call: TRBV6-5
clone_size: -
d_call: TRBD2
cdr3_aa: CASRWREGPRDTQYF
cdr3_nt: TGTGCCAGCAGATGGCGGGAGGGCCCTAGGGATACGCAGTATTTT

j_call: TRBJ2-1
v_call: TRBV30
clone_size: -
d_call: -
cdr3_aa: CAWSVSGAEFF
cdr3_nt: TGTGCCTGGAGTGTATCCGGGGCGGAGTTCTTC

j_call: TRBJ2-1
v_call: TRBV9
clone_size: -
d_call: TRBD2
cdr3_aa: CASSRTSGREQFF
cdr3_nt: TGTGCCAGCAGCCGGACTAGCGGGCGGGAGCAGTTCTTC

j_call: TRBJ1-6
v_call: TRBV15
clone_size: -
d_call: -
cdr3_aa: CATREGLYNSPLHF
cdr3_nt: TGTGCCACCAGAGAGGGACTATATAATTCACCCCTCCACTTT

j_call: TRBJ2-5
v_call: TRBV7-2
clone_size: -
d_call: -
cdr3_aa: CASSLEVFEETQYF
cdr3_nt: TGTGCCAGCAGCTTAGAGGTATTCGAGGAGACCCAGTACTTC

j_call: TRBJ2-7
v_call: TRBV29-1
clone_size: -
d_call: -
cdr3_aa: CSVETPEESSYEQYF
cdr3_nt: TGCAGCGTTGAGACCCCAGAAGAGAGCTCCTACGAGCAGTACTTC

j_call: TRBJ2-7
v_call: TRBV9
clone_size: -
d_call: -
cdr3_aa: CASSASIDRLPEQYF
cdr3_nt: TGTGCCAGCAGCGCCAGTATCGACAGATTGCCCGAGCAGTACTTC

j_call: TRBJ2-7
v_call: TRBV11-2
clone_size: -
d_call: TRBD1
cdr3_aa: CASSLTTGTGAYEQYF
cdr3_nt: TGTGCCAGCAGCTTAACAACCGGGACAGGGGCCTACGAGCAGTACTTC

j_call: TRBJ2-2
v_call: TRBV30
clone_size: -
d_call: TRBD2
cdr3_aa: CAWSGWTSGFPSYTGELFF
cdr3_nt: TGTGCCTGGAGTGGATGGACTAGCGGGTTTCCGAGCTACACCGGGGAGCTGTTTTTT

j_call: TRBJ2-3
v_call: TRBV4-1
clone_size: -
d_call: TRBD2
cdr3_aa: CASSQASLLAGGKDTQYF
cdr3_nt: TGCGCCAGCAGCCAAGCCTCATTACTAGCGGGAGGGAAAGATACGCAGTATTTT

j_call: TRBJ1-5
v_call: TRBV30
clone_size: once
d_call: -
cdr3_aa: CAWSGGGGQPQHF
cdr3_nt: TGTGCCTGGAGTGGAGGGGGAGGACAGCCCCAGCATTTT

j_call: TRBJ1-2
v_call: TRBV27
clone_size: -
d_call: -
cdr3_aa: CASSLTDPSYYGYTF
cdr3_nt: TGTGCCAGCAGTTTGACGGACCCTTCATACTATGGCTACACCTTC

j_call: TRBJ1-2
v_call: TRBV28
clone_size: -
d_call: -
cdr3_aa: CASSFGGGSGYTF
cdr3_nt: TGTGCCAGCAGTTTTGGTGGGGGGAGTGGCTACACCTTC

j_call: TRBJ2-2
v_call: TRBV7-9
clone_size: once
d_call: TRBD2
cdr3_aa: CASSFRLAGGLNTGELFF
cdr3_nt: TGTGCCAGCAGCTTTCGACTAGCGGGGGGATTGAACACCGGGGAGCTGTTTTTT

j_call: TRBJ2-3
v_call: TRBV15
clone_size: -
d_call: -
cdr3_aa: CATSPYLETYTDTQYF
cdr3_nt: TGTGCCACCAGCCCCTACCTCGAAACCTATACAGATACGCAGTATTTT

j_call: TRBJ1-2
v_call: TRBV6-5
clone_size: -
d_call: -
cdr3_aa: CASSLSATNYGYTF
cdr3_nt: TGTGCCAGCAGTCTCTCGGCAACGAACTATGGCTACACCTTC

j_call: TRBJ2-1
v_call: TRBV10-3
clone_size: once
d_call: -
cdr3_aa: CAISEDPRDEQFF
cdr3_nt: TGTGCCATCAGTGAGGACCCCAGAGATGAGCAGTTCTTC

j_call: TRBJ2-5
v_call: TRBV28
clone_size: -
d_call: -
cdr3_aa: CACGTQIQGETQYF
cdr3_nt: TGTGCCTGCGGGACTCAAATCCAGGGGGAGACCCAGTACTTC

j_call: TRBJ2-7
v_call: TRBV19
clone_size: once
d_call: -
cdr3_aa: CASGAGLGYEQYF
cdr3_nt: TGTGCCAGCGGGGCCGGACTGGGCTACGAGCAGTACTTC

j_call: TRBJ2-3
v_call: TRBV5-1
clone_size: -
d_call: -
cdr3_aa: CASSQDIPSTDTQYF
cdr3_nt: TGCGCCAGCAGCCAGGACATCCCAAGCACAGATACGCAGTATTTT

j_call: TRBJ1-6
v_call: TRBV7-8
clone_size: -
d_call: TRBD1
cdr3_aa: CASSARQGTNSPLHF
cdr3_nt: TGTGCCAGCAGCGCACGACAGGGAACGAATTCACCCCTCCACTTT

j_call: TRBJ2-1
v_call: TRBV7-6
clone_size: -
d_call: TRBD2
cdr3_aa: CASSLSWVAGGLGDEQFF
cdr3_nt: TGTGCCAGCAGCTTATCGTGGGTAGCGGGAGGGCTCGGCGATGAGCAGTTCTTC

j_call: TRBJ2-1
v_call: TRBV6-1
clone_size: once
d_call: -
cdr3_aa: CASSDPRVKGYNEQFF
cdr3_nt: TGTGCCAGCAGTGACCCCAGGGTGAAGGGCTACAATGAGCAGTTCTTC

j_call: TRBJ2-2
v_call: TRBV15
clone_size: -
d_call: -
cdr3_aa: CATEEGNTGELFF
cdr3_nt: TGTGCCACCGAGGAGGGGAACACCGGGGAGCTGTTTTTT

j_call: TRBJ2-1
v_call: TRBV9
clone_size: -
d_call: TRBD1
cdr3_aa: CASSTRGQGTYNEQFF
cdr3_nt: TGTGCCAGCAGCACGAGGGGACAGGGGACCTACAATGAGCAGTTCTTC

j_call: TRBJ1-6
v_call: TRBV7-6
clone_size: once
d_call: -
cdr3_aa: CASSLEGNSPLHF
cdr3_nt: TGTGCCAGCAGCTTAGAGGGTAATTCACCCCTCCACTTT